The next 26 T cell receptor beta chains were all read from a single sample in a study of breast tumors, draining lymph nodes, adjacent tissues. Axillary draining lymph nodes of breast cancer patients supplied the node samples. Via MiXCR, TCRdb re-called the multiplex PCR reads, giving one row per CDR3 protein. The data hold over 200,000 distinct CDR3 sequences, with roughly a third observed a single time. The sample taken for sequencing was axillary lymph node tissue. These receptors were collected from a female donor with breast cancer. Some clones in this sample may be carry-over from other donors' samples.

This chain uses TRBV3-1 with TRBJ2-1; 13 positions match TRBD2. The length of the CDR3 is 16 residues. Germline V gene sequence: CDR1 LGHDT, CDR2 YNNKEL (reference sequence). Trimming at V came to 2 bases and at J to 7 bases, leaving 5 bases not matched to a gene. CDR3 in amino acids: CASSQRTSGGANEQFF. The CDR3 nucleotides read TGTGCCAGCAGCCAACGGACTAGCGGGGGAGCGAATGAGCAGTTCTTC.

The chain is built from TRBV5-1 and TRBJ1-1; D gene uncertain. Between the trimmed V and J ends, which lost 1 base and 7 bases, there was a span of 11 bases. Germline values: CDR1 SGHRS, CDR2 YFSETQ. This CDR3 has 13 residues. In DNA, the CDR3 is TGCGCCAGCAGCTTGTGGGGAGAGGGTGAAGCTTTCTTT. Translating gives CASSLWGEGEAFF.

This clonotype was recorded many times. This sequence joins TRBV4-1 and TRBJ2-7, with a weak D call TRBD2 (7 bases). V lost 0 bases and J 3 bases, leaving 12 bases between the germline ends. CDR3 length equals 15 residues. Germline V lookup: CDR1 MGHRA, CDR2 YSYEKL. The CDR3 region has the DNA TGCGCCAGCAGCCAAGACAGGGGACTAAACTACGAGCAGTACTTC. It is translated as CASSQDRGLNYEQYF.

The rearrangement joins TRBV5-8 to TRBJ2-5; D perhaps matches TRBD1 (5 bases). Germline CDR1 reads SGHTS; CDR2 reads YDEGEE. This CDR3 region has 15 residues. V lost 4 bases and J 5 bases, leaving 18 bases between the germline ends. DNA of the CDR3: TGTGCCAGCAGCCAAGAGACAGCGTTCGTGGAGACCCAGTACTTC. This encodes CASSQETAFVETQYF. Combining the CDR3 with reference TRBV5-8 and TRBJ2-5 gives the whole variable domain EAGVTQSPTHLIKTRGQQATLRCSPISGHTSVYWYQQALGLGLQFLLWYDEGEERNRGNFPPRFSGRQFPNYSSELNVNALELEDSALYLCASSQETAFVETQYFGPGTRLLVL.

The sample holds many counts of this clonotype. The chain couples TRBV5-1 to TRBJ2-1, with D perhaps matching TRBD2 (5 bases). With 1 base removed from V and 5 bases from J, the gap between germline ends came to 13 bases. CDR1 is SGHRS, CDR2 YFSETQ, per germline. The length of the CDR3 is 15 residues. CDR3 loop: CASSLSPSGNNEQFF. In DNA form, the CDR3 reads TGCGCCAGCAGCTTGAGCCCCAGCGGTAACAATGAGCAGTTCTTC.

This clonotype was picked up many times. V and J are TRBV11-2 and TRBJ2-7; 7 bases are shared with TRBD2. This CDR3 has 15 amino acids. Looked up from germline, CDR1 is SGHAT and CDR2 is FQNNGV. Trimming took 3 bases from V and 3 from J; bases not matched to a gene: 8. Written as DNA, the CDR3 is TGTGCCAGCAGCTTCGGTAGCGGGCATAGCTACGAGCAGTACTTC. It specifies CASSFGSGHSYEQYF.

The chain employs TRBV9 and TRBJ2-3; 9 nucleotides line up with TRBD1. With V trimmed by 4 bases and J by 3 bases, 6 bases remained unmatched. Germline CDR1 reads SGDLS; CDR2 reads YYNGEE. The CDR3 has 15 residues. The CDR3 loop reads CASSHRTGVTDTQYF. CDR3 nucleotide sequence: TGTGCCAGCAGCCACCGGACAGGGGTTACAGATACGCAGTATTTT.

This clonotype appeared many times. This clone may be a read error of a much larger clone one base away. V usage is TRBV5-6 and J usage is TRBJ1-2; tentative D call: TRBD1 (6 bases). The germline gives CDR1 SGHDT, CDR2 YYEEEE. The CDR3 spans 14 residues. Trimming left V 0 bases short and J 4 bases short, with 10 bases between. This CDR3 is CASSLGDTGYGYTF. As DNA, the CDR3 is TGTGCCAGCAGCTTGGGGGACACGGGCTATGGCTACACCTTC.

Note on this clonotype: It is likely a read error, because the conserved phenylalanine at the end of the CDR3 is missing. The chain joins TRBV7-2 to TRBJ2-7; D gene unclear. The CDR3 extends over 14 amino acids. Germline assignment: CDR1 SGHTA and CDR2 FQGNSA. The V end lost 6 bases, the J end lost 3 bases, and 15 bases lay between the germline ends. The CDR3 here is CASSLFDRGYEQYL. The CDR3 DNA sequence: TGTGCCAGCAGTTTATTTGACCGCGGCTACGAGCAGTACCTC.

The chain recombines TRBV5-4 with TRBJ2-5; D is perhaps TRBD1 (5 bases). V shed 2 bases and J shed 2 bases, with 10 bases lying between them. This CDR3 contains 14 residues. Germline V gives CDR1 SGHNT, CDR2 YYREEE (reference sequence). Written as DNA, the CDR3 is TGTGCCAGCAGCTTTGAGACAGCTCAAGAGACCCAGTACTTC. Its translation: CASSFETAQETQYF.

This chain links TRBV18 with TRBJ2-2, with D perhaps TRBD1 (5 bases). The CDR3 contains 15 residues. The germline CDR1 and CDR2 sequences are KGHSH and LQKENI. V was clipped by 0 bases and J by 5 bases, with 10 bases between them. The CDR3 sequence: CASSPPVGRTGELFF. The CDR3 region has the DNA TGTGCCAGCTCACCACCGGTGGGGCGGACCGGGGAGCTGTTTTTT.

This clonotype has a single count. The chain is built from TRBV10-3 and TRBJ1-2; TRBD1 is a possible D gene (5 bases). The CDR3 loop spans 14 amino acids. Looked up from germline, CDR1 is ENHRY and CDR2 is SYGVKD. V lost 10 bases, J lost 7 bases, and 22 bases lay in between. The chain's CDR3 is CASRDDGTGPGYTF. The CDR3 nucleotides are TGTGCCAGCCGAGACGATGGGACTGGCCCTGGCTACACCTTC.

This clonotype was picked up many times. This chain joins TRBV5-1 and TRBJ1-5; D is ambiguous. The CDR3 has 12 residues. Germline assignment: CDR1 SGHRS and CDR2 YFSETQ. Trimming pared 6 bases from V and 6 bases from J, leaving 10 bases between. In DNA, the CDR3 is TGCGCCAGCATGAGGGTGGCTCAGCCCCAGCATTTT. Translated, it gives CASMRVAQPQHF.

This clonotype has ten or more counts. The chain joins TRBV20-1 to TRBJ2-2; maybe TRBD1 (6 bases). V lost 1 base and J lost 0, with 15 bases in between. The CDR3 is made up of 17 amino acids. Germline CDR1 reads DFQATT; CDR2 reads SNEGSKA (reference sequence). The CDR3 bases are TGCAGTGCTAGAGGACAGGCCCCGATCTCGAACACCGGGGAGCTGTTTTTT. Its protein is CSARGQAPISNTGELFF.

J is TRBJ1-2 and V is TRBV3-1; D uncertain. The CDR3 has 14 residues. V was cut by 0 bases and J by 2 bases, with 7 bases left in between. Germline CDR1 is LGHDT and CDR2 is YNNKEL (reference sequence). The CDR3 nucleotides are TGTGCCAGCAGCCAAGATGTGGGCAACTATGGCTACACCTTC. Translation gives CASSQDVGNYGYTF.

The chain recombines TRBV12-3 or TRBV12-4 with TRBJ2-2; D not certain. The CDR3 length is 15 residues. Trimming stripped 4 bases from V and 1 base from J, with 10 bases between. CDR3 sequence: CASSSVSVNTGELFF. The CDR3 region has the DNA TGTGCCAGCAGTTCCGTGTCGGTGAACACCGGGGAGCTGTTTTTT.

Regarding this clonotype: This sequence may be a read error, since a much larger clone differs from it by one base. The CDR3 DNA follows: TGTGCCAGCAGTCAAGCGCTAGGGGAAGGGTATGGCTACACCTTC. It encodes CASSQALGEGYGYTF. This chain uses TRBV6-6 with TRBJ1-2; possible D gene TRBD1, 5 bases. The germline gives CDR1 MNHNY, CDR2 SVGAGI (reference sequence). The CDR3 sequence is 15 residues long. Trimming left V 5 bases short and J 5 bases short, with 18 bases between.

Ten or more counts support this clonotype. The chain employs TRBV20-1 and TRBJ1-2; 7 bases are a match to TRBD1. The length of the CDR3 is 14 residues. Trimming took 6 bases from V and 2 from J; bases not matched to a gene: 9. CDR1 DFQATT and CDR2 SNEGSKA come from the germline V gene (reference sequence). The CDR3 sequence: CSANTGAGNYGYTF. CDR3 bases: TGCAGTGCAAACACAGGGGCCGGAAACTATGGCTACACCTTC.

This clonotype showed up many times. In nucleotides, the CDR3 is TGTGCCAGTATGACAGGGACCTACAATGAGCAGTTCTTC. It yields the protein CASMTGTYNEQFF. The chain employs TRBV19 and TRBJ2-1, with 7 bases identical to TRBD1. The junction had 2 bases not matched to a gene; V was cut back by 7 bases and J by 2 bases. Germline values: CDR1 LNHDA, CDR2 SQIVND (reference sequence). The CDR3 runs to 13 residues.

The chain joins TRBV10-3 to TRBJ1-5; no reliable D call. Germline CDR1 ENHRY, CDR2 SYGVKD. Trimming stripped 6 bases from V and 0 bases from J, with 15 bases between. This CDR3 contains 16 residues. The CDR3 nucleotides are TGTGCCATCAGCGACCTTCGAAGAGATAGCAATCAGCCCCAGCATTTT. It translates to CAISDLRRDSNQPQHF.

This clonotype was recorded at least ten times. The chain links TRBV20-1 to TRBJ2-3, with 16 bases fitting TRBD2. CDR3 size: 18 residues. J was trimmed by 6 bases and V by 3 bases; bases with no gene match: 12. Germline V gene sequence: CDR1 DFQATT, CDR2 SNEGSKA (reference sequence). In nucleotides, the CDR3 is TGCAGTGCTAGTGGGTTTGCCGGGACTAGCGGGGGGGCTGATACGCAGTATTTT. Translation: CSASGFAGTSGGADTQYF.

This clonotype was seen at least ten times. J is TRBJ1-2 and V is TRBV12-3 or TRBV12-4; no clear D. Between the trimmed V and J ends, which lost 6 bases and 4 bases, there was a span of 15 bases. The CDR3 spans 14 residues. The CDR3 sequence is CASRGNPRAYGYTF. CDR3 sequence (DNA): TGTGCCAGCAGGGGAAATCCCCGGGCCTATGGCTACACCTTC.

This clonotype was observed many times. V usage is TRBV10-3 and J usage is TRBJ2-1; possibly TRBD2 for D (7 bases). Trimming left V 9 bases short and J 2 bases short, with 17 bases between. CDR3 size: 15 residues. Germline-derived CDR1 and CDR2 are ENHRY and SYGVKD. CDR3 residues: CAIRVVGGPYNEQFF. The CDR3, as DNA: TGTGCCATTAGAGTCGTGGGGGGGCCCTACAATGAGCAGTTCTTC.

This clonotype was counted many times. The CDR3 sequence is CASKRDFSSNEQFF. The CDR3 coding sequence is TGTGCCAGTAAACGGGACTTTAGCTCCAATGAGCAGTTCTTC. The gene calls are TRBV19 and TRBJ2-1; a weak D match, TRBD2 (6 bases). This CDR3 region has 14 residues. Trimming stripped 7 bases from V and 6 bases from J, with 16 bases between. Germline V lookup: CDR1 LNHDA, CDR2 SQIVND (reference sequence).

DNA for the CDR3: TGTGCCAGTAGCAACCGGGACAGGGGGCCTACGAGCAATCAGCCCCAGCATTTT. Protein sequence: CASSNRDRGPTSNQPQHF. The V and J genes are TRBV7-6 and TRBJ1-5, with 12 bases aligning to TRBD1. Germline CDR1 is SGHVS and CDR2 is FNYEAQ. The CDR3 totals 18 residues. The V segment lost 9 bases and the J segment 1 base; nucleotides outside the gene matches: 13.

The V gene is TRBV2, the J gene TRBJ2-1, with D maybe TRBD2 (5 bases). The CDR3 contains 16 residues. CDR1 and CDR2 (germline): SNHLY, FYNNEI. With 4 bases removed from V and 7 bases from J, the gap between germline ends came to 20 bases. The CDR3 DNA follows: TGTGCCAGCAGTGCTAGAGCCCCCCGACGGGGAAATGAGCAGTTCTTC. Protein: CASSARAPRRGNEQFF.